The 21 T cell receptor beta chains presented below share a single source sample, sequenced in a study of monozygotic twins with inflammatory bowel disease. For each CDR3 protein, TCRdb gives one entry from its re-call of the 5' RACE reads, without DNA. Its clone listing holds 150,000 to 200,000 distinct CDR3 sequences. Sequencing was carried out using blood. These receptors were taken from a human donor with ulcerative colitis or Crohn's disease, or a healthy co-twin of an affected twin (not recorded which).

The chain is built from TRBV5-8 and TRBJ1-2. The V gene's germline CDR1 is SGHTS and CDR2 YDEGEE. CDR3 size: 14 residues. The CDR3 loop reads CASSVRNHIGGYTF.

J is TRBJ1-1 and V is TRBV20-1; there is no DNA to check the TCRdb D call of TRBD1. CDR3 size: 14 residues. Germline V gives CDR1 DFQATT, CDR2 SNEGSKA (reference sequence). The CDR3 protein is CSARETGIWTEAFF.

The CDR3 region is CASSQRRAAGIVETQYF. This chain links TRBV14 with TRBJ2-5; there is no DNA to check the TCRdb D call of TRBD2. Per the germline V gene, CDR1 is SGHDN and CDR2 is FVKESK. This CDR3 has 17 residues.

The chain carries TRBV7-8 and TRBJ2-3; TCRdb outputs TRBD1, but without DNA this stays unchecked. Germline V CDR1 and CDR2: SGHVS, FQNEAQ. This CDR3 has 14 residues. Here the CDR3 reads CASSLGRGTDTQYF.

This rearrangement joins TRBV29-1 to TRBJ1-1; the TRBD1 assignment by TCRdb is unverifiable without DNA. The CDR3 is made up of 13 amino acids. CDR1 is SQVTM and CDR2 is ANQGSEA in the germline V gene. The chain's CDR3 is CSVGQVPNTEAFF.

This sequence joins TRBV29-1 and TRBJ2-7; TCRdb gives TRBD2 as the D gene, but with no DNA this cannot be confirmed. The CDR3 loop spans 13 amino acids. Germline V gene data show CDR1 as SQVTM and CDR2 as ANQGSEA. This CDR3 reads CSVSGTASYEQYF.

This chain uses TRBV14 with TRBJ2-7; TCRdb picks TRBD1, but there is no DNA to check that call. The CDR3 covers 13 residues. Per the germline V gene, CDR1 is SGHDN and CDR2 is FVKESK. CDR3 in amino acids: CASSQRQGNEQYF.

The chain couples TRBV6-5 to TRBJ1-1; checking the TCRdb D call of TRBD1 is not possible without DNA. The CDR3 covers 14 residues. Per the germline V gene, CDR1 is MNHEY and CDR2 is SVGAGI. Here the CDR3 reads CASSYPGRNTEAFF.

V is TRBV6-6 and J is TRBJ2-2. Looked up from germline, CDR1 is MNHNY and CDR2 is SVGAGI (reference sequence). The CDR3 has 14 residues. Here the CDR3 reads CASTDSSYTGELFF.

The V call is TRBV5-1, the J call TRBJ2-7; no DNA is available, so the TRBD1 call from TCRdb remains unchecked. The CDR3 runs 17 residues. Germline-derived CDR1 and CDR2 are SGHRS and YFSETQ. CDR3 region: CASSQFTRGSSWHEQYF.

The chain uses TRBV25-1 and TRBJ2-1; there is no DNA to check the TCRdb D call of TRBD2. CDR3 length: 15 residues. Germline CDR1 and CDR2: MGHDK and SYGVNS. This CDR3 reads CASTPLAESYNEQFF.

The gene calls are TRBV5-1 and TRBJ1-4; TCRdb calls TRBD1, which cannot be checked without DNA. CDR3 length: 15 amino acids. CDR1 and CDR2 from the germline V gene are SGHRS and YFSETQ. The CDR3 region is CASSLESQGFEKLFF.

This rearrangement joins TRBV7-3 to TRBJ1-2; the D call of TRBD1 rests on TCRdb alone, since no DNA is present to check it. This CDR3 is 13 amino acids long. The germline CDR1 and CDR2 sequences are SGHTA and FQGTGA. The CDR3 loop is CASSAQGNYGYTF.

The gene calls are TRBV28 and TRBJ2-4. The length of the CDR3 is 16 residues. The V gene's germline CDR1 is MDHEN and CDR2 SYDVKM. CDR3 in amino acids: CASASGPVLTKNIQYF. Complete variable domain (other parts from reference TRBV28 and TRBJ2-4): DVKVTQSSRYLVKRTGEKVFLECVQDMDHENMFWYRQDPGLGLRLIYFSYDVKMKEKGDIPEGYSVSREKKERFSLILESASTNQTSMYLCASASGPVLTKNIQYFGAGTRLSVL.

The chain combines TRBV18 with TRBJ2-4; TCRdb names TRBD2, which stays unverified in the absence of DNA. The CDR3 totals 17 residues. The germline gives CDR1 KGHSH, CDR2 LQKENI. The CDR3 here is CASSRSGLAGGRNIQYF.

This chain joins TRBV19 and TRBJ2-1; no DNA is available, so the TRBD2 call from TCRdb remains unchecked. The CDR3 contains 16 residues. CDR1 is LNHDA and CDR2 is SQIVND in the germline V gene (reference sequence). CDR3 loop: CANGTSGRKTYNEQFF.

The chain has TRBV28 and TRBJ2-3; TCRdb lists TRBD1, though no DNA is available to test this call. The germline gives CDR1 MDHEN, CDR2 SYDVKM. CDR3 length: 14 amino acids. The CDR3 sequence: CASSWTGTTDTQYF. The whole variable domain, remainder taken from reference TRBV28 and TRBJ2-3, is DVKVTQSSRYLVKRTGEKVFLECVQDMDHENMFWYRQDPGLGLRLIYFSYDVKMKEKGDIPEGYSVSREKKERFSLILESASTNQTSMYLCASSWTGTTDTQYFGPGTRLTVL.

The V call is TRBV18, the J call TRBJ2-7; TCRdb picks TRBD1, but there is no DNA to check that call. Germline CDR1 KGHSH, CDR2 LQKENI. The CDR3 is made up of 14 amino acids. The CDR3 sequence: CASSTGTGADEQYF.

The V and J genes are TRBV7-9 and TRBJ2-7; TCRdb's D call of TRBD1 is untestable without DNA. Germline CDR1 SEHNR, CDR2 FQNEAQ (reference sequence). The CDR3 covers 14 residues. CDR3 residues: CASSVTGAVYEQYF.

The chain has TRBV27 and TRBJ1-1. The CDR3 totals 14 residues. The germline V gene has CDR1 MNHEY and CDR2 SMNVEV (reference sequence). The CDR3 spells CASSSRGGDTEAFF.

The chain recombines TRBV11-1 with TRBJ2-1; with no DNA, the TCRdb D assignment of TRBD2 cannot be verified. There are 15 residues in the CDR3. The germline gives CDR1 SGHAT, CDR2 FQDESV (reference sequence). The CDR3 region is CASTPSGWAGNEQLF.